Detailed here is one TCR beta chain. The antigen this receptor binds is unknown. No clone much larger than this one lies a single base away; base qualities are absent. Each collaborating institution followed its own protocols to collect whole blood in K2EDTA tubes. For TCRbeta analysis, collaborators shipped samples as frozen whole blood, isolated PBMCs, or DNA extracted from either of those sample types. The data were taken from a study of blood T cell repertoires in COVID-19 (dated by TCRdb to the early 2020s). Regarding the complete study: Collaborator samples came from the United States, Italy and Spain and covered acute and convalescent phases of COVID-19. The material from the prospective study consisted of cDNA or gDNA derived from T cells, B-cell-depleted T cells, or PBMCs. Deeply sampled blood TCRbeta repertoires from subjects exposed to, actively infected with, or recovered from COVID-19 were included in the dataset. The repertoires were released in a freely available public database intended as a resource for research on the immune response to SARS-CoV-2. The samples were drawn from two sources: the first 160 participants of the ongoing ImmuneRACE study, and over 1,000 subjects contributed by 6 global collaborators. The sample metadata nearly always contained a de-identified subject ID, COVID-19 status, age in years and sex. Where available, HLA class I and class II types were taken from metadata supplied by the sample provider and were not determined by assay-based typing. Study-wide findings and limitations: The quantity of clinical and demographic metadata differed by source and by participant and was supplied without curation.

TCRbeta CDR3 regions were amplified from genomic DNA by means of the immunoSEQ Assay, a bias-controlled multiplex PCR. Per the original workflow: The number of nucleated cells in each sample was estimated by amplification of reference gene primers within the assay. To quantify the absolute abundance of each unique TCRbeta CDR3 rearrangement, sequence reads were collapsed and filtered. For each sample, productive Simpson clonality was calculated as the square root of Simpson's diversity index over productive rearrangements. TCRdb mirrors the immuneACCESS table, restricted to in-frame sequences. Some clones are absent from its copies; in checked studies, under half trace to an unresolved V gene, and the reason for the others is unknown. That table furnishes V, J and clone size, whereas the DNA furnished D and trimming. The sample yields approximately 240,000 clones; approximately 83% were counted once. The ten top clones hold around 5.5% of the sample.

CDR1 is given as SGHRS and CDR2 as YFSETQ, both from the germline V gene. The CDR3 holds 16 amino acids from the cysteine to the phenylalanine. Kept here is only the CDR3 DNA, which spans 48 bases and is read in frame from base 1. Relative to germline, V is 2 bases shorter and J is 0 bases shorter, with 14 bases between their ends. The sample comprised peripheral blood. The TCR originated in a human donor in a cohort sampled during active COVID-19. This receptor chain uses TRBV5-1 and TRBJ2-5; tentative D gene TRBD1, with 5 bases matching. The CDR3 in this case is CASSFTGKLYQETQYF. The DNA sequence is given as TGCGCCAGCAGCTTTACAGGAAAATTGTACCAAGAGACCCAGTACTTC.